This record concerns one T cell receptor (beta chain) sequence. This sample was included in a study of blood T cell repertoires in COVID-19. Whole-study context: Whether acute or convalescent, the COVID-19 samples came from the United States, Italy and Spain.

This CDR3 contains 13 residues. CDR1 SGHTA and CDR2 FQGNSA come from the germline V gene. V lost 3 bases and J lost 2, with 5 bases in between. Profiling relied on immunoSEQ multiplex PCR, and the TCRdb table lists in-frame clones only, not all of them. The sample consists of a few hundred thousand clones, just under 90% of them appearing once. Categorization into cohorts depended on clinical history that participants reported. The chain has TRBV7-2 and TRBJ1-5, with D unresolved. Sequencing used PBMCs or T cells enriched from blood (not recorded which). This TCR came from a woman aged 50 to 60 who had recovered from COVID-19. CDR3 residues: CASSFVGNQPQHF. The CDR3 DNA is TGTGCCAGCAGCTTCGTTGGCAATCAGCCCCAGCATTTT. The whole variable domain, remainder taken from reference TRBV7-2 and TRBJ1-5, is GAGVSQSPSNKVTEKGKDVELRCDPISGHTALYWYRQSLGQGLEFLIYFQGNSAPDKSGLPSDRFSAERTGGSVSTLTIQRTQQEDSAVYLCASSFVGNQPQHFGDGTRLSIL.